The 19 T cell receptor beta chains presented below share a single source sample, sequenced in a study of cytomegalovirus exposure and HLA in healthy donors. TCRdb's table, derived via immunoSEQ multiplex PCR, lists solely in-frame clones and lacks some. Of roughly 250,000 clones detected, around nine tenths appear once; the ten largest clones hold less than 3%. Source material: PBMCs. Receptor source: a man younger than 30 in good health and CMV-seronegative.

The J gene is TRBJ2-3, the V gene TRBV27; tentative D call: TRBD2 (5 bases). The CDR3 runs 15 residues. V was cut by 1 base and J by 0 bases, with 8 bases left in between. CDR1 and CDR2 from the germline V gene are MNHEY and SMNVEV (reference sequence). In DNA form, the CDR3 reads TGTGCCAGCAGTTTATTTGGGGAGAGCACAGATACGCAGTATTTT. This encodes CASSLFGESTDTQYF.

The rearrangement links TRBV5-4 to TRBJ2-2; TRBD1 matches 9 bases. Germline V gene lookup returns CDR1 SGHNT and CDR2 YYREEE (reference sequence). This CDR3 contains 15 residues. V lost 3 bases, J lost 4 bases, and 4 bases stayed unmatched. CDR3 bases: TGTGCCAGCAGCTCGGACAGGGGAGGCACCGGGGAGCTGTTTTTT. Translating gives CASSSDRGGTGELFF.

This chain uses TRBV7-9 with TRBJ1-6, with D unresolved. The CDR3 sequence is 14 residues long. Trimming took 5 bases from V and 5 from J, leaving 10 bases between them. CDR1 is SEHNR, CDR2 FQNEAQ, per germline (reference sequence). CDR3 bases: TGTGCCAGCAGCATCGCAGGCGATAATTCACCCCTCCACTTT. Its translation is CASSIAGDNSPLHF. The complete variable domain, with remaining parts taken from reference TRBV7-9 and TRBJ1-6, reads DTGVSQNPRHKITKRGQNVTFRCDPISEHNRLYWYRQTLGQGPEFLTYFQNEAQLEKSRLLSDRFSAERPKGSFSTLEIQRTEQGDSAMYLCASSIAGDNSPLHFGNGTRLTVT.

The chain employs TRBV28 and TRBJ2-5; D may be TRBD2 (6 bases). Germline assignment: CDR1 MDHEN and CDR2 SYDVKM. This CDR3 spans 15 amino acids. Trimming removed 7 bases at V and 0 bases at J, with 15 bases between. This CDR3 reads CASTAAGKYQETQYF. The CDR3 DNA sequence: TGTGCCAGCACCGCTGCGGGGAAGTACCAAGAGACCCAGTACTTC.

The table lists this clone with a few counts. This chain connects TRBV19 to TRBJ1-2; no clear D gene. Germline loops: CDR1 LNHDA, CDR2 SQIVND (reference sequence). The CDR3 totals 13 residues. The V and J ends lost 6 bases and 0 bases respectively, with 8 bases between them. CDR3 DNA: TGTGCCAGTAGCAGGACTGCTAACTATGGCTACACCTTC. Amino acid sequence: CASSRTANYGYTF.

J is TRBJ2-3 and V is TRBV4-1; 9 bases are a match to TRBD2. This CDR3 spans 16 amino acids. The germline V gene has CDR1 MGHRA and CDR2 YSYEKL. V shed 4 bases and J 1 base; nucleotides not matched to a gene: 6. In DNA, the CDR3 is TGCGCCAGCAGCCTTTGGGCTAGCGGGGGCACAGATACGCAGTATTTT. Translating it yields CASSLWASGGTDTQYF.

This sequence joins TRBV4-1 and TRBJ2-3; D is perhaps TRBD2 (6 bases). The CDR3 contains 14 residues. Trimming left V 0 bases short and J 5 bases short, with 9 bases between. Per the germline V gene, CDR1 is MGHRA and CDR2 is YSYEKL. CDR3 in DNA: TGCGCCAGCAGCCAAGAACTAGCTGGAGATACGCAGTATTTT. Its translation is CASSQELAGDTQYF.

The chain recombines TRBV28 with TRBJ1-5, with 7 bases lining up with TRBD1. The V and J ends lost 5 bases and 6 bases, in that order; junction bases with no gene match: 10. Per the germline V gene, CDR1 is MDHEN and CDR2 is SYDVKM. The CDR3 contains 15 residues. The CDR3 loop is CASSTRQGFVQPQHF. The CDR3 DNA reads TGTGCCAGCAGTACAAGACAGGGCTTCGTTCAGCCCCAGCATTTT.

The chain combines TRBV10-3 with TRBJ2-1; possibly TRBD2 for D (5 bases). The CDR3 totals 15 residues. Trimming pared 0 bases from V and 5 bases from J, leaving 11 bases between. CDR1 and CDR2 (germline): ENHRY, SYGVKD. The CDR3, as DNA: TGTGCCATCAGTGAGTCGACAACTAGTAACAATGAGCAGTTCTTC. This encodes CAISESTTSNNEQFF.

V is TRBV15 and J is TRBJ1-4; 8 nucleotides match TRBD1. The CDR3 sequence is 14 residues long. V lost 4 bases and J lost 8; bases outside the gene matches: 6. Per the germline V gene, CDR1 is LNHNV and CDR2 is YYDKDF (reference sequence). CDR3 bases: TGTGCCACCAGCACAGGGGGCTCTGAGGAAAAACTGTTTTTT. Its protein product is CATSTGGSEEKLFF.

The gene calls are TRBV5-6 and TRBJ1-2; 9 nucleotides match TRBD1. With V trimmed by 4 bases and J by 4 bases, 8 bases remained unmatched. The CDR3 is made up of 15 amino acids. The germline gives CDR1 SGHDT, CDR2 YYEEEE. CDR3 sequence (DNA): TGTGCCAGCAGCCTTTGGGACAGGGAGGTCTATGGCTACACCTTC. Protein product: CASSLWDREVYGYTF. Variable domain in full (rest from reference TRBV5-6 and TRBJ1-2): DAGVTQSPTHLIKTRGQQVTLRCSPKSGHDTVSWYQQALGQGPQFIFQYYEEEERQRGNFPDRFSGHQFPNYSSELNVNALLLGDSALYLCASSLWDREVYGYTFGSGTRLTVV.

V and J are TRBV15 and TRBJ1-3; 7 nucleotides line up with TRBD1. Losses at the gene ends were 8 bases for V and 4 bases for J; bases not matched to a gene: 5. This CDR3 comprises 13 residues. Germline values: CDR1 LNHNV, CDR2 YYDKDF (reference sequence). DNA of the CDR3: TGTGCCACCCAACAGGGGTCCGGAAACACCATATATTTT. Its protein product is CATQQGSGNTIYF.

This rearrangement joins TRBV30 to TRBJ1-2; D gene ambiguous. The CDR3 runs to 11 residues. Germline CDR1 reads GTSNPN; CDR2 reads SVGIG (reference sequence). The germline V and J ends were trimmed by 4 bases and 4 bases, with 7 bases remaining between them. For the CDR3, the DNA is TGTGCCTGGACAGATTTCTATGGCTACACCTTC. Its translation is CAWTDFYGYTF.

The chain combines TRBV10-2 with TRBJ1-6, with D perhaps TRBD1 (5 bases). CDR1 WSHSY and CDR2 SAAADI come from the germline V gene. This CDR3 has 14 amino acids. V lost 4 bases, J lost 6 bases, and 10 bases lay in between. CDR3 sequence: CASSVSRVNSPLHF. The CDR3 DNA reads TGCGCCAGCAGTGTGTCCAGGGTTAATTCACCCCTCCACTTT.

The V and J genes are TRBV7-9 and TRBJ2-1, with 14 nucleotides matching TRBD2. The germline V gene encodes CDR1 SEHNR and CDR2 FQNEAQ (reference sequence). V trimming: 5 bases; J trimming: 4 bases; junction bases outside the gene matches: 13. The CDR3 consists of 19 residues. The CDR3 sequence: CASSLTSGRAFSSYNEQFF. The CDR3 region has the DNA TGTGCCAGCAGCCTGACTAGCGGGAGGGCCTTTTCTTCATACAATGAGCAGTTCTTC. The variable domain in full, completed from reference TRBV7-9 and TRBJ2-1, reads DTGVSQNPRHKITKRGQNVTFRCDPISEHNRLYWYRQTLGQGPEFLTYFQNEAQLEKSRLLSDRFSAERPKGSFSTLEIQRTEQGDSAMYLCASSLTSGRAFSSYNEQFFGPGTRLTVL.

The chain recombines TRBV9 with TRBJ2-1, with no clear D. The germline CDR1 and CDR2 sequences are SGDLS and YYNGEE. The length of the CDR3 is 13 residues. V gave up 3 bases and J gave up 4 bases, with 8 bases separating them. The CDR3 reads CASSGARYNEQFF. As DNA, the CDR3 is TGTGCCAGCAGCGGAGCAAGATACAATGAGCAGTTCTTC.

The V call is TRBV7-2, the J call TRBJ1-2; unclear D gene. Germline lookup yields CDR1 SGHTA and CDR2 FQGNSA. The CDR3 loop spans 12 amino acids. The ends were cut back, 1 base at V and 7 bases at J, with 7 bases in the middle. This CDR3 reads CASSLVEGGYTF. For the CDR3, the DNA is TGTGCCAGCAGCTTAGTAGAGGGTGGCTACACCTTC.

This clone was seen once. This sequence joins TRBV6-5 and TRBJ1-1; D is unresolved. Per germline, CDR1 MNHEY and CDR2 SVGAGI. Trimming cost V 5 bases and J 3 bases, with 10 bases left between them. This CDR3 is 13 amino acids long. The chain's CDR3 is CASSPKPDTEAFF. The CDR3 bases are TGTGCCAGCAGTCCAAAACCGGACACTGAAGCTTTCTTT.

In DNA form, the CDR3 reads TGTGCCAGCAGCTTAGCTTCCGGGACAGGGCCTTACAATGAGCAGTTCTTC. It is translated as CASSLASGTGPYNEQFF. The chain uses TRBV7-8 and TRBJ2-1; TRBD1 agrees at 9 bases. Trimming took 0 bases from V and 4 from J; bases not matched to a gene: 7. The CDR3 is 17 amino acids. Germline-derived CDR1 and CDR2 are SGHVS and FQNEAQ.